This entry is about one T cell receptor (beta chain). Its cognate antigen is unknown. The record originates from a study of beta chain features in type 1 diabetes. Every bit of the isolated RNA underwent reverse transcription, so sequencing read expressed TCRB transcripts. Repertoires were generated with immunoSEQ multiplex PCR, while TCRdb's copy carries only in-frame clones and drops some. The sample consists of 150,000 to 170,000 clones, 10% of them appearing once. Approximately 100 mL of blood, on average, came from one heparinised draw per donor. Cell sorting via CD45RO/CCR7/CD25/CD127/CD95/CD27 was performed to obtain CD4+ naive, central memory, regulatory and stem cell-like memory cells. The CDR3 runs to 12 residues. CDR1 and CDR2 from the germline V gene are SQVTM and ANQGSEA. V lost 4 bases and J lost 7, with 11 bases in between. The study's findings and limits: Naive, central memory and Treg TCRB repertoires seemed to resemble each other more closely in patients than they did in healthy donors. Type 1 diabetes patients had TCRB CDR3s that were shorter (moderately but significantly so) in all four CD4+ subsets. A potential influence of HLA type upon TCRB rearrangement remained unresolved herein.

The source is a man aged 30 to 45 with type 1 diabetes. The J gene is TRBJ2-1, the V gene TRBV29-1; possible D gene TRBD1, 6 bases. The source material was central memory CD4+ T cells from blood. The CDR3 bases are TGCAGCGTTGGGGACACTGTTAATGAGCAGTTCTTC. Translation gives CSVGDTVNEQFF.